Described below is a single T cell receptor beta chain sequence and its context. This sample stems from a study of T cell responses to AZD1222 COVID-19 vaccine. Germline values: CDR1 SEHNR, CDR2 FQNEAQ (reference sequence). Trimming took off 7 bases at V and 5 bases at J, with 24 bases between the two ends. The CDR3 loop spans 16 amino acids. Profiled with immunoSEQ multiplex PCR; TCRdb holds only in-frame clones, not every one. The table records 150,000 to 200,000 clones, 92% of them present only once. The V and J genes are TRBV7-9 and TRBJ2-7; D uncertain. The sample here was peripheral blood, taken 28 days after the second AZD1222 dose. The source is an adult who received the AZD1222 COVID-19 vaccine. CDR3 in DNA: TGTGCCAGCACCAAAGCTGGCAGTACTCATAGAGACGAGCAGTACTTC. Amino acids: CASTKAGSTHRDEQYF. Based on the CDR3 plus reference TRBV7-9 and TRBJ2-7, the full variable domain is DTGVSQNPRHKITKRGQNVTFRCDPISEHNRLYWYRQTLGQGPEFLTYFQNEAQLEKSRLLSDRFSAERPKGSFSTLEIQRTEQGDSAMYLCASTKAGSTHRDEQYFGPGTRLTVT.